Listed below are T cell receptor beta chains from one sample, sequenced in a study of T cells in tuberculosis. The assay was immunoSEQ multiplex PCR, and TCRdb's table has in-frame clones only and misses some. The sample contains about 35,000 clones, 85% to 95% of which appear only once. Input material: PBMCs. These TCRs come from a donor aged 10 to 29 with latent tuberculosis or without tuberculosis infection. Each CDR3 is given with its conserved first and last residue. Each record gives: D gene, V gene, J gene, CDR3 DNA, CDR3 protein. The D gene is left open where the match is weak.

d_gene: TRBD1
v_gene: TRBV9
j_gene: TRBJ1-2
CDR3nt: TGTGCCAGCAGCCCAGGGACAGGGAGAGCTAACTATGGCTACACCTTC
CDR3aa: CASSPGTGRANYGYTF

d_gene: NA
v_gene: TRBV7-9
j_gene: TRBJ1-5
CDR3nt: TGTGCCAGCAGCACCCGGGGAGCCGATCAGCCCCAGCATTTT
CDR3aa: CASSTRGADQPQHF

d_gene: TRBD1
v_gene: TRBV5-1
j_gene: TRBJ2-3
CDR3nt: TGCGCCAGCAACGAGGGACAGCCACCGAGGGATACGCAGTATTTT
CDR3aa: CASNEGQPPRDTQYF

d_gene: TRBD1
v_gene: TRBV6-1
j_gene: TRBJ1-2
CDR3nt: TGTGCCAGCAGGCCGGGACAGGGCGTCAACTATGGCTACACCTTC
CDR3aa: CASRPGQGVNYGYTF

d_gene: TRBD1
v_gene: TRBV7-6
j_gene: TRBJ1-1
CDR3nt: TGTGCCAGCAGCATAGGACAGGGAGAGAGGGACACTGAAGCTTTCTTT
CDR3aa: CASSIGQGERDTEAFF

d_gene: NA
v_gene: TRBV10-3
j_gene: TRBJ2-3
CDR3nt: TGTGCCATCACAGGCGGAGGAACAGATACGCAGTATTTT
CDR3aa: CAITGGGTDTQYF

d_gene: NA
v_gene: TRBV2
j_gene: TRBJ1-5
CDR3nt: TGTGCCAGCAGTGAAGTGGGCGGGAACAATCAGCCCCAGCATTTT
CDR3aa: CASSEVGGNNQPQHF

d_gene: TRBD1
v_gene: TRBV7-9
j_gene: TRBJ2-3
CDR3nt: TGTGCCAGCAGCTTAGGGACAGGGGTAACAGATACGCAGTATTTT
CDR3aa: CASSLGTGVTDTQYF

d_gene: NA
v_gene: TRBV4-3
j_gene: TRBJ1-1
CDR3nt: TGCGCCAGCAGCCAAAAACAGGAATTGAACACTGAAGCTTTCTTT
CDR3aa: CASSQKQELNTEAFF

d_gene: NA
v_gene: TRBV19
j_gene: TRBJ1-6
CDR3nt: TGTGCCAGTAGTCTTCGAGTTGAGTTTCATAATTCACCCCTCCACTTT
CDR3aa: CASSLRVEFHNSPLHF